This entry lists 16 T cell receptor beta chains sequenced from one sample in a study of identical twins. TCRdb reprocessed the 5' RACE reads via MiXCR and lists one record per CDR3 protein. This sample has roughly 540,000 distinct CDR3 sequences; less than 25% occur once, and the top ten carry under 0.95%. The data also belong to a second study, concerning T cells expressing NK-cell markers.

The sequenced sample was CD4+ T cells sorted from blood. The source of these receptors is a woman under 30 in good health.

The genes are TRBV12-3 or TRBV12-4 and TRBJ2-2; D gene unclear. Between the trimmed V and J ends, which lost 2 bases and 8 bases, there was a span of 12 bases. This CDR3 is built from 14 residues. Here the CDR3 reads CASSLKSLWGELFF. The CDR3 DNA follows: TGTGCCAGCAGTTTAAAGTCCCTATGGGGGGAGCTGTTTTTT.

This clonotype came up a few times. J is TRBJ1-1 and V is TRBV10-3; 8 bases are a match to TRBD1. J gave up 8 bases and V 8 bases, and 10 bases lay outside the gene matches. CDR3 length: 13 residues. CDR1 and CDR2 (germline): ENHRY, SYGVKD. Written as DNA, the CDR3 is TGTGCCATCCACACAGGGGGACAGAGCGAAGCTTTCTTT. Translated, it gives CAIHTGGQSEAFF.

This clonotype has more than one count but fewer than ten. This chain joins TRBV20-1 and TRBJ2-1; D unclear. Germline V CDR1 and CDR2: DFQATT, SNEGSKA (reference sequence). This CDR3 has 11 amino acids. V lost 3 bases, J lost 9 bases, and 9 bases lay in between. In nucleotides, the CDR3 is TGCAGTGCTAGTGCCCGGAGTGAGCAGTTCTTC. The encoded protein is CSASARSEQFF.

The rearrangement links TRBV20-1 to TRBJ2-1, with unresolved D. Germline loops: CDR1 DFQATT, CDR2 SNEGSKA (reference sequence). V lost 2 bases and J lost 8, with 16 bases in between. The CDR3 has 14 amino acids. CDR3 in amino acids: CSARPIDPRHEQFF. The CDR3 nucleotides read TGCAGTGCTAGACCAATAGATCCCAGGCATGAGCAGTTCTTC.

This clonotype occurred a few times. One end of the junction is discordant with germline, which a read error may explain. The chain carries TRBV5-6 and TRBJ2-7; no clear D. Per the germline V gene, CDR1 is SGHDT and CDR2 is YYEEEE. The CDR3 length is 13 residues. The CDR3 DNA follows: TGCGCCAGCAGCTTGGCCTCGACGTACGAGCAGTACTTC. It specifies CASSLASTYEQYF.

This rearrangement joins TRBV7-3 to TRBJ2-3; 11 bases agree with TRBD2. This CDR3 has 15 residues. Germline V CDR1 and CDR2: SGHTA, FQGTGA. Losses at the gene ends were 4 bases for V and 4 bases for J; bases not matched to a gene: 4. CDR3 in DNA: TGTGCCAGCAGCTATAGCGGGGGGGCCTCAGATACGCAGTATTTT. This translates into CASSYSGGASDTQYF.

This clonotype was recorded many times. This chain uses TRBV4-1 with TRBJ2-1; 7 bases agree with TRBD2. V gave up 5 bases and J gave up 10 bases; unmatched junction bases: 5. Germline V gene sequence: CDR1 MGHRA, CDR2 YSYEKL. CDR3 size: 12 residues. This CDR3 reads CASSGRVQEQFF. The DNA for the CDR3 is TGCGCCAGCAGCGGGAGGGTACAAGAGCAGTTCTTC.

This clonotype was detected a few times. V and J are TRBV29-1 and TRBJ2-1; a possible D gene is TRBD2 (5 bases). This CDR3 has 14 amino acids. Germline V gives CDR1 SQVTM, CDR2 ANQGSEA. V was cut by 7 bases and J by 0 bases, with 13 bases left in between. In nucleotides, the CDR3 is TGCAGCGCCCACCGGGGTGGCTCCTACAATGAGCAGTTCTTC. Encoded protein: CSAHRGGSYNEQFF.

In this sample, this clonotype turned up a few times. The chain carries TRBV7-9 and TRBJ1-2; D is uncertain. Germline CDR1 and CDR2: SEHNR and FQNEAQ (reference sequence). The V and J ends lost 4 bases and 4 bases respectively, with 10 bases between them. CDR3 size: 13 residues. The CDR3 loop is CASSSRPSYGYTF. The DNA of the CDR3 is TGTGCCAGCAGCTCTAGACCGAGCTATGGCTACACCTTC.

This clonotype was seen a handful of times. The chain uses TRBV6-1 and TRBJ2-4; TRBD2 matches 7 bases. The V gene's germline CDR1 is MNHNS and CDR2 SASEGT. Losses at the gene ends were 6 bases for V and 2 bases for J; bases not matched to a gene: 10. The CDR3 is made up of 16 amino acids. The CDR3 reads CASSPLRGGSKNIQYF. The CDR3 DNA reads TGTGCCAGCAGCCCCCTAAGGGGAGGGTCCAAAAACATTCAGTACTTC.

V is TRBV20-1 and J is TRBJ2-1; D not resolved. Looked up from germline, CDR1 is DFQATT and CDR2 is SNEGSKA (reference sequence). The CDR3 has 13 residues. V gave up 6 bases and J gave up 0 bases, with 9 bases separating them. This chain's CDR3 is CSATTYSYNEQFF. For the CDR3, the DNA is TGCAGTGCAACCACCTACTCCTACAATGAGCAGTTCTTC.

CDR3 sequence: CAISRQTAPSTDTQYF. CDR3 coding DNA: TGTGCCATCAGCAGACAGACAGCTCCTAGCACAGATACGCAGTATTTT. V is TRBV10-3 and J is TRBJ2-3; possible D gene TRBD1, 5 bases. The CDR3 totals 16 residues. Trimming removed 6 bases from V and 0 bases from J, with 16 bases in between. Germline V gives CDR1 ENHRY, CDR2 SYGVKD.

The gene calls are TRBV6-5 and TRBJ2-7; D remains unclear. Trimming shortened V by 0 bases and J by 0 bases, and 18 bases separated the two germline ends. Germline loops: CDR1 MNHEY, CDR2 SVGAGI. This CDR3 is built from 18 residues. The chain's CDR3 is CASSYSNPGRPSSYEQYF. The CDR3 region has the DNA TGTGCCAGCAGTTACTCGAACCCCGGAAGGCCGAGCTCCTACGAGCAGTACTTC.

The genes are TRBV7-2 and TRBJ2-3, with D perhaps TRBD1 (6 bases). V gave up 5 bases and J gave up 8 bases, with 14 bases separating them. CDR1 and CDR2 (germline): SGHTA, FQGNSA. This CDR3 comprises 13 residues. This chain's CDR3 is CASSPTPGATQYF. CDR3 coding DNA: TGTGCCAGCAGCCCAACACCAGGGGCTACGCAGTATTTT.

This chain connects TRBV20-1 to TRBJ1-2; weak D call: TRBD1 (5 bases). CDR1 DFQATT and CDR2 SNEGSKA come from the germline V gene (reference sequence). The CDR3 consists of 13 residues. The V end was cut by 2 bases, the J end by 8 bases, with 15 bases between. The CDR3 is CSARHDSRGGYTF. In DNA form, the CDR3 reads TGCAGTGCTAGACACGACAGTCGAGGGGGCTACACCTTC.

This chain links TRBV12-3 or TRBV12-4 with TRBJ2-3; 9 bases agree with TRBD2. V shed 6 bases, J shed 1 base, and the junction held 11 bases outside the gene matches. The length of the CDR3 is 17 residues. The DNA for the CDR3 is TGTGCCAGCAGATCAGGTCTAGCGGGGAGACGCACAGATACGCAGTATTTT. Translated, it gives CASRSGLAGRRTDTQYF.